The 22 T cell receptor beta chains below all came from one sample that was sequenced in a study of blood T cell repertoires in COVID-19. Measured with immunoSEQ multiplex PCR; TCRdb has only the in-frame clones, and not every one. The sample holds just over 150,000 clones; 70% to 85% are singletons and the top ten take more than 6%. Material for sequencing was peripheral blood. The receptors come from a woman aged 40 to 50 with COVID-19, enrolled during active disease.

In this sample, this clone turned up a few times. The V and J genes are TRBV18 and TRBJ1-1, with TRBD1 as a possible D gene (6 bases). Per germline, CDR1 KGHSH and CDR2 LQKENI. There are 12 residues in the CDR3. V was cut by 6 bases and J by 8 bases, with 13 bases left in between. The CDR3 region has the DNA TGTGCCAGCTCCCCATATCAGGGGGAAGCTTTCTTT. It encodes CASSPYQGEAFF.

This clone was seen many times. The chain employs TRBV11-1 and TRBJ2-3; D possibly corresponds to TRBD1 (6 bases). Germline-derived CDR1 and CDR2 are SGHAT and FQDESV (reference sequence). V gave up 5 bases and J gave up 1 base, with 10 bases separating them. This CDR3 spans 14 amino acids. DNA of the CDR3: TGTGCCAGCAGCCTCCGGACAGGCACAGATACGCAGTATTTT. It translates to CASSLRTGTDTQYF.

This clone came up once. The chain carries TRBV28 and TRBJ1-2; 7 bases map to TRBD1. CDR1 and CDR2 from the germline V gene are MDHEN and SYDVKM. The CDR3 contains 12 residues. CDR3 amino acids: CAEGQNPGGYTF. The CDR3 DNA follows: TGTGCTGAGGGACAGAATCCGGGGGGCTACACCTTC.

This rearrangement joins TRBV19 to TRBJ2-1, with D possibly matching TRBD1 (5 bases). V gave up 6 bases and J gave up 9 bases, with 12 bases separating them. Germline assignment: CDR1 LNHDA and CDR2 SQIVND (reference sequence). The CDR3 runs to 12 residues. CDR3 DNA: TGTGCCAGTAGGGGGCTCCAGGGTGAGCAGTTCTTC. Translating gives CASRGLQGEQFF.

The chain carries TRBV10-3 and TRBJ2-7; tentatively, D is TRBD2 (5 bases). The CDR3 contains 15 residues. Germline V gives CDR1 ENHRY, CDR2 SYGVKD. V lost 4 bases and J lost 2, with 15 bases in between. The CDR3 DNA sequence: TGTGCCATCAGTGCTTTAGGAGAGGGAGCCTACGAGCAGTACTTC. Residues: CAISALGEGAYEQYF.

The CDR3 sequence: CASITKNIQYF. In DNA, the CDR3 is TGTGCCAGCATTACCAAAAACATTCAGTACTTC. The V gene is TRBV28, the J gene TRBJ2-4, with unresolved D. The germline gives CDR1 MDHEN, CDR2 SYDVKM. This CDR3 spans 11 amino acids. The V gene lost 7 bases and the J gene lost 2 bases, with 3 bases spanning the gap.

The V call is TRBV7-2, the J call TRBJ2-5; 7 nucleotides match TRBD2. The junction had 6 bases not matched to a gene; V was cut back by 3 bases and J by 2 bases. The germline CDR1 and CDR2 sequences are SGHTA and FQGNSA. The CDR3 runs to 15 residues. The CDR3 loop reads CASSLSFGGQETQYF. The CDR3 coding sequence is TGTGCCAGCAGCTTGTCGTTCGGGGGGCAAGAGACCCAGTACTTC.

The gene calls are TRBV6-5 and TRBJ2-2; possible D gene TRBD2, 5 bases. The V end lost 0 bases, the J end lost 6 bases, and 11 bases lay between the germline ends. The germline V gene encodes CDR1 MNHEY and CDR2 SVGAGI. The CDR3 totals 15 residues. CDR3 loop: CASSYSGVVSGELFF. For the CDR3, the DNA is TGTGCCAGCAGTTACTCGGGAGTGGTTTCCGGGGAGCTGTTTTTT.

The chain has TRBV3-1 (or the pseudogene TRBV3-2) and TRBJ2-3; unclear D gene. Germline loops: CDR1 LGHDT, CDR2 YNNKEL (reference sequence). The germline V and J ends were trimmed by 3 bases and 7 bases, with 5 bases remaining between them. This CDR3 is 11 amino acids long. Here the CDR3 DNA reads TGTGCCAGCAGCCAGACAAATACGCAGTATTTT. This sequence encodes CASSQTNTQYF.

Here the CDR3 DNA reads TGTGCCACCAGCAGAGGTCTAGCGGGGGGCGGAGAGCAGTTCTTC. This sequence encodes CATSRGLAGGGEQFF. The chain is built from TRBV15 and TRBJ2-1, with 11 bases that match TRBD2. The CDR3 length is 15 residues. Per germline, CDR1 LNHNV and CDR2 YYDKDF (reference sequence). Trimming cost V 1 base and J 10 bases; bases outside gene matches: 6.

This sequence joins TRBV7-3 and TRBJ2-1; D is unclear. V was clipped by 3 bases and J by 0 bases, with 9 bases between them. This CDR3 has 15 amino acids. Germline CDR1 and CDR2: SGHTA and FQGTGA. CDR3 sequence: CASSFSQSSYNEQFF. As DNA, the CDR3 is TGTGCCAGCAGCTTTAGCCAGAGCTCCTACAATGAGCAGTTCTTC.

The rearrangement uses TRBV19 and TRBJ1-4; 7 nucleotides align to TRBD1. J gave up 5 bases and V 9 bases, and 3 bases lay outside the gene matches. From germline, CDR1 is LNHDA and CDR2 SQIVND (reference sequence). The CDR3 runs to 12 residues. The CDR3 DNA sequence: TGTGCCAGCAAGGGACAGAATGAAAAACTGTTTTTT. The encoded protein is CASKGQNEKLFF.

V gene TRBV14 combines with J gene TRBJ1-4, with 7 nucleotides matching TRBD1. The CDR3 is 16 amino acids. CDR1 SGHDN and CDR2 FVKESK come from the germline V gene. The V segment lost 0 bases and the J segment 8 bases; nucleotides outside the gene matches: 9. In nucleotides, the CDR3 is TGTGCCAGCAGCCAAGATTTTTACAGGGGTAGCGAAAAACTGTTTTTT. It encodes CASSQDFYRGSEKLFF.

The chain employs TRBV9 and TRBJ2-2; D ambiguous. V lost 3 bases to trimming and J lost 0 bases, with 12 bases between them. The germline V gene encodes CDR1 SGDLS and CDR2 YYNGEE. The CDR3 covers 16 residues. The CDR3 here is CASSEKDIANTGELFF. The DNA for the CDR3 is TGTGCCAGCAGCGAGAAAGACATCGCGAACACCGGGGAGCTGTTTTTT.

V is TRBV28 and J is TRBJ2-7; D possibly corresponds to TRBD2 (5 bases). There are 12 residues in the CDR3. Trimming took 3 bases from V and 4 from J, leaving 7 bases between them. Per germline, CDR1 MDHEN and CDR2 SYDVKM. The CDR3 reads CASSFGVYEQYF. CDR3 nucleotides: TGTGCCAGCAGTTTCGGGGTTTACGAGCAGTACTTC.

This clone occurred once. This CDR3 reads CASSLRTATNEKLFF. The DNA for the CDR3 is TGTGCCAGCAGCTTAAGGACAGCAACTAATGAAAAACTGTTTTTT. This chain links TRBV7-9 with TRBJ1-4; weak D call: TRBD1 (6 bases). CDR3 size: 15 residues. Germline V gene sequence: CDR1 SEHNR, CDR2 FQNEAQ (reference sequence). Trimming removed 2 bases from V and 0 bases from J, with 7 bases in between.

The DNA for the CDR3 is TGTGCCAGCAGCAAACGCCGGGACAGGAACACCGGGGAGCTGTTTTTT. This translates into CASSKRRDRNTGELFF. This chain links TRBV9 with TRBJ2-2, with 7 bases lining up with TRBD1. The germline V gene encodes CDR1 SGDLS and CDR2 YYNGEE. This CDR3 region has 16 residues. V trimming: 4 bases; J trimming: 1 base; junction bases outside the gene matches: 7. The complete variable domain, with remaining parts taken from reference TRBV9 and TRBJ2-2, reads DSGVTQTPKHLITATGQRVTLRCSPRSGDLSVYWYQQSLDQGLQFLIQYYNGEERAKGNILERFSAQQFPDLHSELNLSSLELGDSALYFCASSKRRDRNTGELFFGEGSRLTVL.

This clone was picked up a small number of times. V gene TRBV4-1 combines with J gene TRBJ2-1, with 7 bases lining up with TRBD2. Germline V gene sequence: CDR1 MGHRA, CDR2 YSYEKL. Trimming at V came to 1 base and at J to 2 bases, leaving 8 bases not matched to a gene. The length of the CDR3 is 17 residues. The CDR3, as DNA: TGCGCCAGCAGCCAAGGGCCAGCGGCGGGAGCCTACAATGAGCAGTTCTTC. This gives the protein CASSQGPAAGAYNEQFF.

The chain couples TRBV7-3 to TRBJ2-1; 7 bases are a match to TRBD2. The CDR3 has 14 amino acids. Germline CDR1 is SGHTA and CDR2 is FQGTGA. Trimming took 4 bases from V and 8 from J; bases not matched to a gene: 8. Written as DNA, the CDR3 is TGTGCCAGCAGCTCTAGCGGTGCCCAGGATGAGCAGTTCTTC. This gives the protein CASSSSGAQDEQFF.

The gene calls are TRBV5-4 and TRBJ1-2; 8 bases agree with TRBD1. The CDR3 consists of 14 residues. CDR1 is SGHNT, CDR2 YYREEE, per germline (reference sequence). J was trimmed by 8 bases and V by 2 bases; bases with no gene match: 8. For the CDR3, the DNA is TGTGCCAGCAGCTTTCAACAGGGGGTAAGCGGCTACACCTTC. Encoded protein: CASSFQQGVSGYTF.

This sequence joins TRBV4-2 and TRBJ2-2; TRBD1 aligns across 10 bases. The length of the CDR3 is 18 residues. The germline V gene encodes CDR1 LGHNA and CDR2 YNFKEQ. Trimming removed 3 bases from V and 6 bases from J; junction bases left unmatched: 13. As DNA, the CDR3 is TGTGCCAGCAGCCATCCAGATTACGGGACAGGGGTCGCCGGGGAGCTGTTTTTT. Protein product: CASSHPDYGTGVAGELFF.

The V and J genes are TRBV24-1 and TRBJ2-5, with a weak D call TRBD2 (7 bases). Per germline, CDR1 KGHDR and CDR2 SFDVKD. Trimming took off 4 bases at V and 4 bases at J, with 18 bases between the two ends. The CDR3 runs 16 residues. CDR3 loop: CATSDPPRGRPETQYF. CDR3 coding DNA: TGTGCCACCAGTGACCCCCCGCGGGGGCGCCCAGAGACCCAGTACTTC.